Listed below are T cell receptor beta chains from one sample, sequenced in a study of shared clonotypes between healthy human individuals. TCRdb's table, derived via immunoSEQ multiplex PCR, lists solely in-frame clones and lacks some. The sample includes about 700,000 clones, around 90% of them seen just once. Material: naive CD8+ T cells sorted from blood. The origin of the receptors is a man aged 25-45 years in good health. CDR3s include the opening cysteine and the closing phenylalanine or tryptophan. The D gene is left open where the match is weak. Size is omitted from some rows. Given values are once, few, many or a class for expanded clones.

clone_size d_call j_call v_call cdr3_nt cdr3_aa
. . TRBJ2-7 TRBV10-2 TGCGCCAGCAGTGAGCTGCGGGCTACCTACGAGCAGTACTTC CASSELRATYEQYF
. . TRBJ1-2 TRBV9 TGTGCCAGCAGCGTATTCGTGGGGCGCCCGACAGATAACTATGGCTACACCTTC CASSVFVGRPTDNYGYTF
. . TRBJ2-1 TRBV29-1 TGCAGCGTTGACCAGGGACGTCTATACAATGAGCAGTTCTTC CSVDQGRLYNEQFF
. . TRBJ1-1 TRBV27 TGTGCCAGCAGTTCTTATATGGGGATGAACACTGAAGCTTTCTTT CASSSYMGMNTEAFF
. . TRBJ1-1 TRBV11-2 TGTGCCAGCAGCTTAAATTGGAACACTGAAGCTTTCTTT CASSLNWNTEAFF
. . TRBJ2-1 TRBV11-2 TGTGCCAGCAGCTTAGGGGGGAGTACCTATGAGCAGTTCTTC CASSLGGSTYEQFF
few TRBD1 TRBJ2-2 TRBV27 TGTGCCAGCAGTTTTACGGGACAGGGCGCCGGGGAGCTGTTTTTT CASSFTGQGAGELFF
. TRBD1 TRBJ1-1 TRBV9 TGTGCCAGCAGCGGACAGGGAGTCACTGAAGCTTTCTTT CASSGQGVTEAFF
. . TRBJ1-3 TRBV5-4 TGTGCCAGCAGCTTTGGCCGCTCTGGAAACACCATATATTTT CASSFGRSGNTIYF
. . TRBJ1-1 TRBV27 TGTGCCAGCAGGATCCAAAGGGATACTGAAGCTTTCTTT CASRIQRDTEAFF
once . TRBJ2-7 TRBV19 TGTGCCAGTAACAACCCTCACTCTTGCCTAGCAACGTACGAGCAGTACTTC CASNNPHSCLATYEQYF
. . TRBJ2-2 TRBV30 TGTGCCTGGAGTGTTTCCGGGGAGCTGTTTTTT CAWSVSGELFF
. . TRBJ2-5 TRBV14 TGTGCCAGCAGCCAAGAGGAGTCCACCCAGTACTTC CASSQEESTQYF
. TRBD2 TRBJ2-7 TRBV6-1 TGTGCCAGCAGTGAGTCCGGACTAGCGGGGGGCTCCTACGAGCAGTACTTC CASSESGLAGGSYEQYF
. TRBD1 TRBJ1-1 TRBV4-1 TGCGCCAGCAGCCAACCCTGGGACAGTAACACTGAAGCTTTCTTT CASSQPWDSNTEAFF
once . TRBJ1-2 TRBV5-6 TGTGCCAGCACCCTTGGGGGGGCGAGTGGCTACACCTTC CASTLGGASGYTF
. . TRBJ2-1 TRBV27 TGTGCCAGCGGCCGGGAAACGGAATACAATGAGCAGTTCTTC CASGRETEYNEQFF
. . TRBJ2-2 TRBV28 TGTGCCAGCAGTTTAGGCGGGGTAAACACCGGGGAGCTGTTTTTT CASSLGGVNTGELFF
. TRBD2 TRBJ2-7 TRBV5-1 TGCGCCAGCCGGGGACTAGCGGGAGGATCTAACTACGAGCAGTACTTC CASRGLAGGSNYEQYF
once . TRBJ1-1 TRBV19 TGTGCCAGTAGTATTTTTCAGGGCCCTGAAGCTTTCTTT CASSIFQGPEAFF
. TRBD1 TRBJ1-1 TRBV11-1 TGTGCCAGCAGCATACTACAGGGGGCTCACACTGAAGCTTTCTTT CASSILQGAHTEAFF
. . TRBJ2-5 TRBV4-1 TGCGCCAGCAGCCATCCCCCCGGGGGGCTGGAGGAGACCCAGTACTTC CASSHPPGGLEETQYF
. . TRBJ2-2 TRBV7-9 TGTGCCAGCAGCTTCCCTCAGGGGGAGCTGTTTTTT CASSFPQGELFF
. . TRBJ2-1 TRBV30 TGTGCCTGGAGCACAGCTCCTGGTAATGAGCAGTTCTTC CAWSTAPGNEQFF
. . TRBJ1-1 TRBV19 TGTGCCAGTAGTATAGATCCCGGGAGTTTTGAAGCTTTCTTT CASSIDPGSFEAFF
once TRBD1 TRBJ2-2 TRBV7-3 TGTGCCAGCAGCCAAGGAGAGGCAGGGGGCGCGGCCGGGGAGCTGTTTTTT CASSQGEAGGAAGELFF
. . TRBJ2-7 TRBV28 TGTGCCAGCAGCACCTACACTACCTCCTACGAGCAGTACTTC CASSTYTTSYEQYF
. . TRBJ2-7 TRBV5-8 TGTGCCAGCAGCTTGTACCGGACACCCTACGAGCAGTACTTC CASSLYRTPYEQYF
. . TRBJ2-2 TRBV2 TGTGCCAGCAGTGAATCCCTCGGGTCGGTCGCGAACACCGGGGAGCTGTTTTTT CASSESLGSVANTGELFF
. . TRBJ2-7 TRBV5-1 TGCGCCAGCAGCGTGACGGAGACCTACGAGCAGTACTTC CASSVTETYEQYF
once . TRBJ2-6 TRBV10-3 TGTGCCATCAGTGAGTTTATGACGGCTGGGGCCAACGTCCTGACTTTC CAISEFMTAGANVLTF
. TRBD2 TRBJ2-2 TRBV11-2 TGTGCCAGCAGCCCGCTCACGGGGGAGCGGGAAGGCGGGGAGCTGTTTTTT CASSPLTGEREGGELFF
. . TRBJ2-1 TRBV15 TGTGCCACCAGCAGGCGTGGGAACCCGGGGGACAATGAGCAGTTCTTC CATSRRGNPGDNEQFF
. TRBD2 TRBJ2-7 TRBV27 TGTGCCAGCAGTCCTGGACTAGTCTACGAGCAGTACTTC CASSPGLVYEQYF
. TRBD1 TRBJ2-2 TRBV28 TGTGCCAGCAGTTGGGCAGGGGGCTACACCGGGGAGCTGTTTTTT CASSWAGGYTGELFF
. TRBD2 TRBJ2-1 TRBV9 TGTGCCAGCAGCACATCCGGGGGGATGGGACTTGAAAATGAGCAGTTCTTC CASSTSGGMGLENEQFF
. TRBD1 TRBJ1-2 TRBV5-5 TGTGCCAGCAGCTTGAGACAGGGGGAATATGGCTACACCTTC CASSLRQGEYGYTF
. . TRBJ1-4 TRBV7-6 TGTGCCAGCAGCTTAGCGGTAGGGGCAGGTGAAAAACTGTTTTTT CASSLAVGAGEKLFF
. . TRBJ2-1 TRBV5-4 TGTGCCAGCAGCTTGGGGACACCGAGCTCCTACAATGAGCAGTTCTTC CASSLGTPSSYNEQFF
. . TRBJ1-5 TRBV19 TGTGCCAGTACCTATAGGGGTAATCAGCCCCAGCATTTT CASTYRGNQPQHF
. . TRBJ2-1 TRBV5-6 TGTGCCAGCACCGGGGGCAGCCTCTATGAGCAGTTCTTC CASTGGSLYEQFF
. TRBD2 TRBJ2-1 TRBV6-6 TGTGCCAGCAGTTATGCGGGGGGGCTAGGGAATGAGCAGTTCTTC CASSYAGGLGNEQFF
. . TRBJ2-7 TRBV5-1 TGCGCCAGCAGCTTCCGCTCCCCCTCCTACGAGCAGTACTTC CASSFRSPSYEQYF
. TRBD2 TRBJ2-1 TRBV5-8 TGTGCCAGCAGCGCGACTAGCGGGAGGATTATCTATGAGCAGTTCTTC CASSATSGRIIYEQFF
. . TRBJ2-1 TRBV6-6 TGTGCCAGCAGTTACCGCTCAAGGAACGATGAGCAGTTCTTC CASSYRSRNDEQFF
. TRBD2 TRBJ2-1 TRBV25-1 TGTGCCAGCAGCGGATTTTTAGCGGGAGTTTACGATGAGCAGTTCTTC CASSGFLAGVYDEQFF
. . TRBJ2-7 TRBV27 TGTGCCAGCAGTCTAGGGGGGGCCACTTACGAGCAGTACTTC CASSLGGATYEQYF
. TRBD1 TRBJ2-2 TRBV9 TGTGCCAGCAGCGAGAGCTCGGGACAGCCGAACACCGGGGAGCTGTTTTTT CASSESSGQPNTGELFF
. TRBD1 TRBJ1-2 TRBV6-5 TGTGCCAGCAGTTACTCATTTGGAACAGGGGCTGGCTACACCTTC CASSYSFGTGAGYTF
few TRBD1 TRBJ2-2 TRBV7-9 TGTGCCAGCCGCCGGACAGGGGCCTCAGGAACCGGGGAGCTGTTTTTT CASRRTGASGTGELFF
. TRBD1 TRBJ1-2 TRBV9 TGTGCCAGCTTCGGTGGGTGGACAGGGGGCGTAGGACGAGGTGGCTACACCTTC CASFGGWTGGVGRGGYTF
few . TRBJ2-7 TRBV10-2 TGCGCCAGCAGTGAGGTCCCTGACGAGCAGTACTTC CASSEVPDEQYF